The clone carrying this T cell receptor (beta chain) was detected only a few times. The antigen is not known. Sequencing used immunoSEQ multiplex PCR; TCRdb keeps in-frame clones, though not all of them. The sample carries fewer than 200,000 clones, 85% recorded once. V was pared by 4 bases and J by 4 bases, with 2 bases of the junction left unmatched. The germline V gene has CDR1 SGHTA and CDR2 FQGTGA. CDR3 length: 13 amino acids. The sample is drawn from a study of cytomegalovirus exposure and HLA in healthy donors. Study-wide results and caveats: Diagnosis of cytomegalovirus status made by the classifier reportedly showed high specificity and sensitivity. Among the CMV-associated chains, a few were confirmed in vitro as specific for CMV antigens. Among TCR beta chains, those listed as cytomegalovirus-associated numbered under 200.

The chain carries TRBV7-3 and TRBJ1-2; the match to TRBD1 covers 8 bases. The receptor was derived from a man aged 18-30 years in good health and CMV-seropositive. Sequenced sample: PBMCs. The CDR3 protein is CASSSGQGYGYTF. Written as DNA, the CDR3 is TGTGCCAGCAGCTCCGGACAGGGCTATGGCTACACCTTC.